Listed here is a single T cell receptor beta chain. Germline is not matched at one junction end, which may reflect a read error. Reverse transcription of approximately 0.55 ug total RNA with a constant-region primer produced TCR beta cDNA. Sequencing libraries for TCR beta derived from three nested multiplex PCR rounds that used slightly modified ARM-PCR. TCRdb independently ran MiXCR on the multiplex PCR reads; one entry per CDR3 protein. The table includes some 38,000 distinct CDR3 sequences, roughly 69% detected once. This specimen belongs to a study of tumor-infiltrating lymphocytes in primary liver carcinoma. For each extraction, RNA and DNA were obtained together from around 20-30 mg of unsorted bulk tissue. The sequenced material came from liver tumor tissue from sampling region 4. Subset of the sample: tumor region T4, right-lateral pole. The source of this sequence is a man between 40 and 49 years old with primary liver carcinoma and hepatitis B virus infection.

The CDR3 sequence is CASCLWTAANTQYF. In DNA form, the CDR3 reads TGTGCTAGCTGTTTATGGACTGCCGCCAATACACAGTATTTT. The gene calls are TRBV28 and TRBJ2-3, with D possibly being TRBD2 (5 bases). The germline CDR1 and CDR2 sequences are MDHEN and SYDVKM. This CDR3 has 14 residues.